This TCR beta chain was recorded in a study of blood T cell repertoires in COVID-19. Assay used: immunoSEQ multiplex PCR; TCRdb lists only in-frame clones, some missing. The sample lists about 220,000 clones, over 70% occurring once. The germline gives CDR1 GTSNPN, CDR2 SVGIG (reference sequence). V lost 2 bases, J lost 3 bases, and 5 bases stayed unmatched. The CDR3 covers 14 residues. Sequenced input: peripheral blood. This sequence originates from a woman in her 70s with acute or convalescent COVID-19. The V call is TRBV30, the J call TRBJ1-1; 8 nucleotides agree with TRBD1. DNA of the CDR3: TGTGCCTGGAGTTCTATACAGGGGGACACTGAAGCTTTCTTT. The encoded protein is CAWSSIQGDTEAFF.